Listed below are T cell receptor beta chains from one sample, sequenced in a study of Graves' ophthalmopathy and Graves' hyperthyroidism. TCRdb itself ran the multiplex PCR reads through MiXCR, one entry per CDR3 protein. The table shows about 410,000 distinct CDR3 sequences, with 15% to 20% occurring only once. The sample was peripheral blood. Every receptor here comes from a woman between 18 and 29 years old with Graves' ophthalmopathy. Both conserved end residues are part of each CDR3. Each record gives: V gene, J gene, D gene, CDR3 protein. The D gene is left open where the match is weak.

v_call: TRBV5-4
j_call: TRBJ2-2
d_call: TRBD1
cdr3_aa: CASSTAMGQGTGELFF

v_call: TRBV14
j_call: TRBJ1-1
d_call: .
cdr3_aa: CASSHQRGQPWGFF

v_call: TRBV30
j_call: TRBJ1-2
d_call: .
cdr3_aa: CAWSSGPYGYTF

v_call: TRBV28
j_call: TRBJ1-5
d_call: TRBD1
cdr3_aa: CASSRGQAGNQPQHF

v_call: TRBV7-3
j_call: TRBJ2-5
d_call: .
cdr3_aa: CASSPGPGQETQYF

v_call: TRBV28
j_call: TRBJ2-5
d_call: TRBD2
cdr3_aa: CASSLPGGHPQYF

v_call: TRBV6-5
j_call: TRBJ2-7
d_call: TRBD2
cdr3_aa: CASSYGRGPTYEQYF

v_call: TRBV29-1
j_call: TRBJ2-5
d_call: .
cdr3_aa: CSVDPTGRETQYF

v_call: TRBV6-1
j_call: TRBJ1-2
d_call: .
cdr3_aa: CASGEGRFYGYTF

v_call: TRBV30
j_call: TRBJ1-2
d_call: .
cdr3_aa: CAWSVGTLDGYTF

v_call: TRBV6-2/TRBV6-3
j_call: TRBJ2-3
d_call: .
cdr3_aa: CASSLTGVTDTQYF

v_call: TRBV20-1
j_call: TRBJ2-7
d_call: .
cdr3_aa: CSARQGSEQYF

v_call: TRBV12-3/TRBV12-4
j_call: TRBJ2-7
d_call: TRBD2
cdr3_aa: CASSFPLRLAAQSSYEQYF